Relative to its sample, the clone carrying this TCR beta chain is medium-sized. TCRdb processed the 5' RACE reads anew with MiXCR; each CDR3 protein has one entry. The data show more than 6,500 distinct CDR3 sequences, about 40% seen once. CDR3 length: 15 residues. The V gene's germline CDR1 is SGHTA and CDR2 FQGTGA. Trimming cost V 5 bases and J 3 bases, with 17 bases left between them. Sequences were obtained from tumor-infiltrating memory CD4+ T cells sorted from the breast tumor. Subset here: memory CD4+ T cells, CD4+CD45RO+CD25-. This TCR derives from a female donor with breast cancer. The chain recombines TRBV7-3 with TRBJ2-7; D remains unclear. The CDR3 DNA sequence: TGTGCCAGCAGCCCTGTGGCGGTACCGTACTACGAGCAGTACTTC. This encodes CASSPVAVPYYEQYF.